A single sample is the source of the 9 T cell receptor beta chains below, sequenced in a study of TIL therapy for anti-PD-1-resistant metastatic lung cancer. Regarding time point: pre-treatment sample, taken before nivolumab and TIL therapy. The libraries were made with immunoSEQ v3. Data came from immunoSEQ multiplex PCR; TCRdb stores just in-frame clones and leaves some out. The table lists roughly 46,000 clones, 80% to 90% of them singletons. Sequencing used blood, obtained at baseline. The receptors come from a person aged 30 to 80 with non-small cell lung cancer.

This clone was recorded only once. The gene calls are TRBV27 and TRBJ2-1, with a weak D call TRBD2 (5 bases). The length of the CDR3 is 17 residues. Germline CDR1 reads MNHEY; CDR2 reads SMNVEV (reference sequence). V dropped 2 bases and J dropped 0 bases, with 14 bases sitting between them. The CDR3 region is CASSLIPLARSYNEQFF. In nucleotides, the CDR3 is TGTGCCAGCAGTTTAATTCCCCTAGCACGCTCCTACAATGAGCAGTTCTTC.

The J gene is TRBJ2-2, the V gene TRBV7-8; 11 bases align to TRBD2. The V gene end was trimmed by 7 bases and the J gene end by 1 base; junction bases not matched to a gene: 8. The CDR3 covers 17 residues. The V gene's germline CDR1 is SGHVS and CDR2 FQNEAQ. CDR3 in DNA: TGTGCCAGCAAAACCGAACTAGCGGGGGTGAACACCGGGGAGCTGTTTTTT. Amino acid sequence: CASKTELAGVNTGELFF. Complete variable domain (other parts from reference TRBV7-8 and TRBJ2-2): GAGVSQSPRYKVAKRGQDVALRCDPISGHVSLFWYQQALGQGPEFLTYFQNEAQLDKSGLPSDRFFAERPEGSVSTLKIQRTQQEDSAVYLCASKTELAGVNTGELFFGEGSRLTVL.

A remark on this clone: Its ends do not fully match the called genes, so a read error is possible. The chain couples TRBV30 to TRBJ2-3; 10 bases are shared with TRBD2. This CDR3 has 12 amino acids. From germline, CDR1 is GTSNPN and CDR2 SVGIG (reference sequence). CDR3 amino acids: CAWSTSSGGSRF. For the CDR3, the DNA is TGTGCCTGGAGTACCTCTAGCGGGGGCTCAAGGTTT. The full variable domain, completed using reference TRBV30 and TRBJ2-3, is SQTIHQWPATLVQPVGSPLSLECTVEGTSNPNLYWYRQAAGRGLQLLFYSVGIGQISSEVPQNLSASRPQDRQFILSSKKLLLSDSGFYLCAWSTSSGGSRFGPGTRLTVL.

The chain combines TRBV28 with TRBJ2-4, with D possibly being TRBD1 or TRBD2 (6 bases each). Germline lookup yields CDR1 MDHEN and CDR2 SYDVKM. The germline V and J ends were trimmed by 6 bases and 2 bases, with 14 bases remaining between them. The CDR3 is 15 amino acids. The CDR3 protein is CASRGGLPSKNIQYF. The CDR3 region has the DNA TGTGCCAGCAGGGGGGGCTTGCCGTCCAAAAACATTCAGTACTTC.

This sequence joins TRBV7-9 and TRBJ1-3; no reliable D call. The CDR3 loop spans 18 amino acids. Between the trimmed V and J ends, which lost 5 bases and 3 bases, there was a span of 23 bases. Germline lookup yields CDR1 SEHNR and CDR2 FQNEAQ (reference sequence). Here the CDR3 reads CASSPNPLPGKFGNTIYF. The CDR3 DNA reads TGTGCCAGCAGCCCCAATCCACTACCTGGGAAGTTTGGAAACACCATATATTTT.

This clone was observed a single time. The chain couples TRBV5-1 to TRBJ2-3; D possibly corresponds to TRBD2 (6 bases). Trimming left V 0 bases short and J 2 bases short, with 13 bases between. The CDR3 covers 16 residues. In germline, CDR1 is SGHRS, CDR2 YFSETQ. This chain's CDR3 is CASSLAARGITDTQYF. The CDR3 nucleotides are TGCGCCAGCAGCTTGGCGGCCCGGGGGATCACAGATACGCAGTATTTT.

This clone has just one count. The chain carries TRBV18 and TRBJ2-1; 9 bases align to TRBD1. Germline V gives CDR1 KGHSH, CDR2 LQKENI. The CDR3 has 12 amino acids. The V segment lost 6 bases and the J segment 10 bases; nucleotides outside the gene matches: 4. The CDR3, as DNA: TGTGCCAGCTCGCGGGACAGGGACGAGCAGTTCTTC. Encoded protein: CASSRDRDEQFF.

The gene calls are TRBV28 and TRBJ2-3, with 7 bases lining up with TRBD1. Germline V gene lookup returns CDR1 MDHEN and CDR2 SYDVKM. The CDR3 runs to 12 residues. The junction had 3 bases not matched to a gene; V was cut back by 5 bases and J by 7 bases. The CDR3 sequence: CASSEQGNTQYF. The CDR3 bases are TGTGCCAGCAGTGAACAGGGGAATACGCAGTATTTT.

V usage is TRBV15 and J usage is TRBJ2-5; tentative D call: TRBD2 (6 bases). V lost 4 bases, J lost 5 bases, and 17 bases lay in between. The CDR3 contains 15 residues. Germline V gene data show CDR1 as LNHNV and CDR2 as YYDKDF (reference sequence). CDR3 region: CATSTGAARGETQYF. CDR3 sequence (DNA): TGTGCCACCAGCACCGGGGCCGCTCGGGGGGAGACCCAGTACTTC.